One TCR beta chain is described in this entry. Its antigen target is currently unknown. No much larger clonotype is one base removed from it; base qualities were not supplied. This specimen comes from a study of control samples from healthy donors and cancer patients (dated by TCRdb to the early 2020s). Germline trimming: 3 bases from V, 16 bases from J; junction bases outside gene matches: 12. The germline V gene provides CDR1 SNHLY and CDR2 FYNNEI. Spanning cysteine to phenylalanine, the CDR3 consists of 13 amino acids. Of the read, only the CDR3 DNA is kept; its 39 bases are in frame from base 1. Library preparation was by the immunoSEQ multiplex PCR assay. TCRdb's version of the immuneACCESS table is confined to in-frame rearrangements and falls short of the full clone set. An unresolved V gene accounts for under half of the shortfall where checked; the remainder is of unknown origin. For this sample the table gives some 130,000 clones, of which about 95% were detected only once. The ten largest make up less than 4% of the sample.

The sequence was obtained from a man aged 25 to 45 in good health. The source material was blood. The sequence is built from TRBV2 and TRBJ2-1; 7 junctional bases match TRBD2. The CDR3 region: CASSEFGGRAIFF. The DNA is as follows: TGTGCCAGCAGTGAGTTTGGCGGGAGAGCGATCTTCTTC.